This T cell receptor (beta chain) originates from a study of cytomegalovirus exposure and HLA in healthy donors. V shed 5 bases, J shed 2 bases, and the junction held 4 bases outside the gene matches. Germline values: CDR1 GTSNPN, CDR2 SVGIG (reference sequence). The CDR3 totals 14 residues. Of note for this clone: Antigen: not known.

Findings of the study overall: Presence/absence analyses assumed roughly uniform sequencing depth across donors, which may not hold. Cytomegalovirus association was assigned to about 180 TCR beta chains. Relative to equally common others, HLA-associated TCR beta chains showed greater clonal expansion in a later analysis.

Primers included in the PCR were 60 Vbeta and 13 Jbeta primers. Repertoires were generated with immunoSEQ multiplex PCR, while TCRdb's copy carries only in-frame clones and drops some. The table lists about 210,000 clones, about 85% of them singletons. Healthy bone marrow donors supplied every sample. V usage is TRBV30 and J usage is TRBJ2-5; 11 nucleotides agree with TRBD2. This receptor was obtained from a woman between 50 and 59 years old in good health and CMV-seropositive. The sample taken for sequencing was PBMCs. The DNA of the CDR3 is TGTGCCTGGGGGGGACTAGCGGATCAAGAGACCCAGTACTTC. This sequence encodes CAWGGLADQETQYF.